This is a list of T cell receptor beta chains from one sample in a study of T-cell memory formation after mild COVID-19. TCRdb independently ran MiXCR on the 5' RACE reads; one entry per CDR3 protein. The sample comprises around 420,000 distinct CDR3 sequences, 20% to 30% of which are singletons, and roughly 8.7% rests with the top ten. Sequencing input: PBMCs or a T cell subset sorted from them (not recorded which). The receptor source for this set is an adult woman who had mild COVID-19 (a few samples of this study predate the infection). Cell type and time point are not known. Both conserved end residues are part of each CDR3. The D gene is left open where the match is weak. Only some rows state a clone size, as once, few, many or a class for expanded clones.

CDR3 DNA: TGTGCCAGCAGCCACCCGGGACTAGCGGGAGTCTTC
CDR3 protein: CASSHPGLAGVF
clone size: few
D gene: TRBD2
V gene: TRBV7-9
J gene: TRBJ2-7

CDR3 DNA: TGTGCCAGCAGTACCCAGGACAGGGGCTATGGCTACACCTTC
CDR3 protein: CASSTQDRGYGYTF
clone size: few
D gene: TRBD1
V gene: TRBV2
J gene: TRBJ1-2

CDR3 DNA: TGTGCCAGCAGTGAAGGGGGGGGCACCCTGAACACTGAAGCTTTCTTT
CDR3 protein: CASSEGGGTLNTEAFF
clone size: few
D gene: NA
V gene: TRBV25-1
J gene: TRBJ1-1

CDR3 DNA: TGTGCCAGCAGCTTTTATGACAAGGGCAATCAGCCCCAGCATTTT
CDR3 protein: CASSFYDKGNQPQHF
clone size: NA
D gene: NA
V gene: TRBV7-8
J gene: TRBJ1-5

CDR3 DNA: TGTGCCAGCAGTCCGGGGGGGCCCCCGATCTACAATGAGCAGTTCTTC
CDR3 protein: CASSPGGPPIYNEQFF
clone size: NA
D gene: TRBD2
V gene: TRBV12-3/TRBV12-4
J gene: TRBJ2-1

CDR3 DNA: TGTGCCAGCAATCCAGGGGGGGCTACTAACTATGGCTACACCTTC
CDR3 protein: CASNPGGATNYGYTF
clone size: many
D gene: TRBD1
V gene: TRBV11-2
J gene: TRBJ1-2

CDR3 DNA: TGCGCCAGCAGCCCCCCACAGGGATGGGGCACTGAAGCTTTCTTT
CDR3 protein: CASSPPQGWGTEAFF
clone size: few
D gene: NA
V gene: TRBV5-1
J gene: TRBJ1-1

CDR3 DNA: TGCGCCAGCAATCCCGACCAGAGGGCCTACGAGCAGTACTTC
CDR3 protein: CASNPDQRAYEQYF
clone size: NA
D gene: NA
V gene: TRBV5-1
J gene: TRBJ2-7

CDR3 DNA: TGTGCCATCACTCCGGGGGGGCGGCTCGAGCAGTACTTC
CDR3 protein: CAITPGGRLEQYF
clone size: few
D gene: TRBD2
V gene: TRBV10-3
J gene: TRBJ2-7

CDR3 DNA: TGTGCCAGCAGTTTCGGGGGGAGTCATGAGCAGTTCTTC
CDR3 protein: CASSFGGSHEQFF
clone size: NA
D gene: TRBD2
V gene: TRBV12-3/TRBV12-4
J gene: TRBJ2-1

CDR3 DNA: TGTGCCAGCGCGAAACTAGCGGGGGAGCGCGAGCAGTACTTC
CDR3 protein: CASAKLAGEREQYF
clone size: NA
D gene: TRBD2
V gene: TRBV6-2/TRBV6-3
J gene: TRBJ2-7

CDR3 DNA: TGTGCCAGCAGCCAGGACACTCGCTACCCCCCTAGGGAGCTGTTTTTT
CDR3 protein: CASSQDTRYPPRELFF
clone size: NA
D gene: NA
V gene: TRBV5-6
J gene: TRBJ2-2

CDR3 DNA: TGTGCCAGCAGCCAAGCTAGCGGGAGAGGCGGTGGCGAGCAGTACTTC
CDR3 protein: CASSQASGRGGGEQYF
clone size: NA
D gene: TRBD2
V gene: TRBV6-6
J gene: TRBJ2-7

CDR3 DNA: TGCAGCACCCGGACTAGTGCCTACAATGAGCAGTTCTTC
CDR3 protein: CSTRTSAYNEQFF
clone size: NA
D gene: TRBD2
V gene: TRBV29-1
J gene: TRBJ2-1

CDR3 DNA: TGTGCCAGCAGCTTAAGGACAGGGGGCAAAGATGGCTACACCTTC
CDR3 protein: CASSLRTGGKDGYTF
clone size: NA
D gene: TRBD1
V gene: TRBV7-3
J gene: TRBJ1-2

CDR3 DNA: TGTGCCTGGAGTTCACCTTCACCCCTCCACTTT
CDR3 protein: CAWSSPSPLHF
clone size: NA
D gene: NA
V gene: TRBV30
J gene: TRBJ1-6

CDR3 DNA: TGTGCCAGCAGCTCATACAGGGCCGGGGAGCTGTTTTTT
CDR3 protein: CASSSYRAGELFF
clone size: few
D gene: NA
V gene: TRBV7-3
J gene: TRBJ2-2

CDR3 DNA: TGTGCCAGCAGCTACCCCGGGCAGGAGACTTACGAGCAGTACTTC
CDR3 protein: CASSYPGQETYEQYF
clone size: NA
D gene: NA
V gene: TRBV11-3
J gene: TRBJ2-7

CDR3 DNA: TGTGCCACCAGGGGACGAGGGGAGAACGAGCAGTACTTC
CDR3 protein: CATRGRGENEQYF
clone size: NA
D gene: NA
V gene: TRBV6-5
J gene: TRBJ2-7

CDR3 DNA: TGTGCCATCAGCGGGACTCATGGGGGGGTAGATACGCAGTATTTT
CDR3 protein: CAISGTHGGVDTQYF
clone size: NA
D gene: TRBD2
V gene: TRBV10-3
J gene: TRBJ2-3

CDR3 DNA: TGCAGTGCTAGAAGAGGGGGCAGAGCCGGGGAGCTGTTTTTT
CDR3 protein: CSARRGGRAGELFF
clone size: NA
D gene: TRBD1
V gene: TRBV20-1
J gene: TRBJ2-2

CDR3 DNA: TGTGCCAGCACCCCGCTCGACGGATCCTACGAGCAGTACTTC
CDR3 protein: CASTPLDGSYEQYF
clone size: few
D gene: NA
V gene: TRBV7-6
J gene: TRBJ2-7

CDR3 DNA: TGTGCCAGCAGCTCCCTTGCTCCCCCAAACACTGAAGCTTTCTTT
CDR3 protein: CASSSLAPPNTEAFF
clone size: NA
D gene: NA
V gene: TRBV7-3
J gene: TRBJ1-1

CDR3 DNA: TGTGCCAGCAGGAGCGGGGCTAGCGGGAGCCCGGACGGGGAGCTGTTTTTT
CDR3 protein: CASRSGASGSPDGELFF
clone size: NA
D gene: TRBD2
V gene: TRBV9
J gene: TRBJ2-2

CDR3 DNA: TGTGCCTGGAGTACCCGACAGGGTGAAAAACTGTTTTTT
CDR3 protein: CAWSTRQGEKLFF
clone size: few
D gene: TRBD1
V gene: TRBV30
J gene: TRBJ1-4

CDR3 DNA: TGTGCCAGCAGTTCGACAGGGGGGGGTTTCAATCAGCCCCAGCATTTT
CDR3 protein: CASSSTGGGFNQPQHF
clone size: many
D gene: TRBD1
V gene: TRBV12-3/TRBV12-4
J gene: TRBJ1-5

CDR3 DNA: TGTGCCACCAGTGTTTCTAGCTTCAGTGAGCAGTTCTTC
CDR3 protein: CATSVSSFSEQFF
clone size: few
D gene: NA
V gene: TRBV24-1
J gene: TRBJ2-1

CDR3 DNA: TGTGCCAGCAGTGAAAGAGTTGGTTTGACAGCTGGAGCCGGGGAGCTGTTTTTT
CDR3 protein: CASSERVGLTAGAGELFF
clone size: NA
D gene: NA
V gene: TRBV2
J gene: TRBJ2-2

CDR3 DNA: TGCGCCAGCAGCCAAGATCAAGGGAACGAGCAGTACTTC
CDR3 protein: CASSQDQGNEQYF
clone size: NA
D gene: NA
V gene: TRBV4-1
J gene: TRBJ2-7

CDR3 DNA: TGCAGTGCTAGAGACGCCAAGGCAAATTGGGGAGGGAGAACCCAGTACTTC
CDR3 protein: CSARDAKANWGGRTQYF
clone size: many
D gene: TRBD2
V gene: TRBV20-1
J gene: TRBJ2-5

CDR3 DNA: TGTGCCAGCAGGTCAGCGGGTCACCAGTTCTTC
CDR3 protein: CASRSAGHQFF
clone size: few
D gene: NA
V gene: TRBV12-3/TRBV12-4
J gene: TRBJ2-1

CDR3 DNA: TGTGCCAGCAGCCGCCCAAGAGGAGGACTTACCCACTCTGGGGCCAACGTCCTGACTTTC
CDR3 protein: CASSRPRGGLTHSGANVLTF
clone size: NA
D gene: NA
V gene: TRBV12-3/TRBV12-4
J gene: TRBJ2-6

CDR3 DNA: TGTGCCAGCAGCTACCGGGGACTAGCGGGGCAGGAGACCCAGTACTTC
CDR3 protein: CASSYRGLAGQETQYF
clone size: NA
D gene: TRBD2
V gene: TRBV7-2
J gene: TRBJ2-5

CDR3 DNA: TGCAGTGCTAGAGAAGAGGCCCGCCTAGCGGGGACCGGGGAGCTGTTTTTT
CDR3 protein: CSAREEARLAGTGELFF
clone size: once
D gene: TRBD2
V gene: TRBV20-1
J gene: TRBJ2-2

CDR3 DNA: TGTGCCAGCAGCACCATGACAGGGAGCTCCTACGAGCAGTACTTC
CDR3 protein: CASSTMTGSSYEQYF
clone size: NA
D gene: TRBD1
V gene: TRBV7-9
J gene: TRBJ2-7

CDR3 DNA: TGTGCCAGCAGCTTCCGGTGGGCCGGGGAGCTGTTTTTT
CDR3 protein: CASSFRWAGELFF
clone size: many
D gene: NA
V gene: TRBV7-9
J gene: TRBJ2-2

CDR3 DNA: TGTGCCAGCAGCTCCGTGACTAGCGGGAGGTATGATGAGCAGTTCTTC
CDR3 protein: CASSSVTSGRYDEQFF
clone size: few
D gene: TRBD2
V gene: TRBV7-9
J gene: TRBJ2-1

CDR3 DNA: TGTGCCACCAGTGATTTGCCTGAGGACGGCTACACCTTC
CDR3 protein: CATSDLPEDGYTF
clone size: NA
D gene: NA
V gene: TRBV24-1
J gene: TRBJ1-2

CDR3 DNA: TGCGCCAGCAGCCAAGTCTTCCAAGAATTTGATGGGGAGCTGTTTTTT
CDR3 protein: CASSQVFQEFDGELFF
clone size: few
D gene: NA
V gene: TRBV4-3
J gene: TRBJ2-2

CDR3 DNA: TGCAGTGCTAGATCCCCCGGGGGGGCCGGAGAAGCTTATAGCAATCAGCCCCAGCATTTT
CDR3 protein: CSARSPGGAGEAYSNQPQHF
clone size: few
D gene: NA
V gene: TRBV20-1
J gene: TRBJ1-5

CDR3 DNA: TGTGCCAGCAGCCTAGGAAGACAGGGGGACACTGAAGCTTTCTTT
CDR3 protein: CASSLGRQGDTEAFF
clone size: NA
D gene: TRBD1
V gene: TRBV11-3
J gene: TRBJ1-1

CDR3 DNA: TGTGCCAGCAGTAACCAACAGGGCTGGGCTGAAGCTTTCTTT
CDR3 protein: CASSNQQGWAEAFF
clone size: few
D gene: NA
V gene: TRBV6-5
J gene: TRBJ1-1

CDR3 DNA: TGTGCCAGCAGCTTATCCGCCGGGACACGGTACTATGGCTACACCTTC
CDR3 protein: CASSLSAGTRYYGYTF
clone size: NA
D gene: NA
V gene: TRBV7-2
J gene: TRBJ1-2

CDR3 DNA: TGTGCCAGCTCGGCGACTAGCGACCGCACAGATACGCAGTATTTT
CDR3 protein: CASSATSDRTDTQYF
clone size: NA
D gene: TRBD2
V gene: TRBV18
J gene: TRBJ2-3

CDR3 DNA: TGTGCCAGCAGTCAGCTAGCGGGAGTTAACGAGCAGTACTTC
CDR3 protein: CASSQLAGVNEQYF
clone size: NA
D gene: TRBD2
V gene: TRBV2
J gene: TRBJ2-7

CDR3 DNA: TGTGCCAGCAGCGTAGCACAGGGCACCGGGGAGCTGTTTTTT
CDR3 protein: CASSVAQGTGELFF
clone size: few
D gene: NA
V gene: TRBV9
J gene: TRBJ2-2

CDR3 DNA: TGTGCCAGCAGCTTGGTCTCCGGGAGAAGGAACACTGAAGCTTTCTTT
CDR3 protein: CASSLVSGRRNTEAFF
clone size: few
D gene: NA
V gene: TRBV5-6
J gene: TRBJ1-1

CDR3 DNA: TGTGCCAGCAGTGATGGTGAAGGGGGCAATGAGCAGTTCTTC
CDR3 protein: CASSDGEGGNEQFF
clone size: NA
D gene: NA
V gene: TRBV6-4
J gene: TRBJ2-1

CDR3 DNA: TGTGCCAGCAGCCAGGGCGTACTAGCGGGATTGGAAGAGACCCAGTACTTC
CDR3 protein: CASSQGVLAGLEETQYF
clone size: NA
D gene: TRBD2
V gene: TRBV7-2
J gene: TRBJ2-5

CDR3 DNA: TGTGCCAGCAGCTTGGGTGGGGGCCAAGGGAGCACAGATACGCAGTATTTT
CDR3 protein: CASSLGGGQGSTDTQYF
clone size: NA
D gene: NA
V gene: TRBV5-4
J gene: TRBJ2-3

CDR3 DNA: TGTGCCACCAGTGATTACAGGAGCAATCAGCCCCAGCATTTT
CDR3 protein: CATSDYRSNQPQHF
clone size: NA
D gene: NA
V gene: TRBV24-1
J gene: TRBJ1-5

CDR3 DNA: TGTGCCAGCGTCGGGACAACGAACACCGGGGAGCTGTTTTTT
CDR3 protein: CASVGTTNTGELFF
clone size: NA
D gene: NA
V gene: TRBV12-3/TRBV12-4
J gene: TRBJ2-2

CDR3 DNA: TGCGCCAGCAGCCCGGGGACTAGCGAGGGAGATACGCAGTATTTT
CDR3 protein: CASSPGTSEGDTQYF
clone size: few
D gene: TRBD2
V gene: TRBV5-1
J gene: TRBJ2-3

CDR3 DNA: TGCAGTGCTAGAGATAGCAGCTATGAGCAGTTCTTC
CDR3 protein: CSARDSSYEQFF
clone size: few
D gene: NA
V gene: TRBV20-1
J gene: TRBJ2-1

CDR3 DNA: TGTGCCTGGAAACGGGAGACCCAGTACTTC
CDR3 protein: CAWKRETQYF
clone size: NA
D gene: NA
V gene: TRBV30
J gene: TRBJ2-5

CDR3 DNA: TGCGCCAGCAGCTTGGGCCAGTGGGAACTAGCCAAAAACATTCAGTACTTC
CDR3 protein: CASSLGQWELAKNIQYF
clone size: few
D gene: NA
V gene: TRBV5-1
J gene: TRBJ2-4

CDR3 DNA: TGCGCCAGCAGCCAATCACGGGAGGTCTACAATGAGCAGTTCTTC
CDR3 protein: CASSQSREVYNEQFF
clone size: few
D gene: TRBD2
V gene: TRBV4-3
J gene: TRBJ2-1

CDR3 DNA: TGTGCCAGCATCCCCTTGGGACAGCAAGAGACCCAGTACTTC
CDR3 protein: CASIPLGQQETQYF
clone size: NA
D gene: TRBD1
V gene: TRBV7-8
J gene: TRBJ2-5

CDR3 DNA: TGTGCCAGCAGCTTAGATAGGTACAGGTGGAACACTGAAGCTTTCTTT
CDR3 protein: CASSLDRYRWNTEAFF
clone size: few
D gene: NA
V gene: TRBV7-2
J gene: TRBJ1-1

CDR3 DNA: TGTGCCAGCAGCGTAGAAAGGTCCACTGAAGCTTTCTTT
CDR3 protein: CASSVERSTEAFF
clone size: NA
D gene: NA
V gene: TRBV9
J gene: TRBJ1-1